This entry lists 9 T cell receptor beta chains sequenced from one sample in a study of shared clonotypes between healthy human individuals. Some clones are missing from TCRdb's copy, which holds only in-frame ones; the method was immunoSEQ multiplex PCR. The sample shows approximately 1,500,000 clones, around 98% of them seen only once. Specimen: naive CD4+ T cells sorted from blood. Regarding subset: CD45RA+ positively selected. The receptors derive from a man younger than 40 in good health.

The V call is TRBV6-6, the J call TRBJ1-1, with 9 bases lining up with TRBD1. This CDR3 has 14 residues. Looked up from germline, CDR1 is MNHNY and CDR2 is SVGAGI (reference sequence). With V trimmed by 6 bases and J by 4 bases, 6 bases remained unmatched. CDR3 sequence (DNA): TGTGCCAGCAGCTACAGGGGGCAGAGCACTGAAGCTTTCTTT. It yields the protein CASSYRGQSTEAFF.

The chain joins TRBV29-1 to TRBJ2-7; D possibly corresponds to TRBD2 (5 bases). Per germline, CDR1 SQVTM and CDR2 ANQGSEA. The CDR3 spans 13 residues. V was trimmed by 5 bases and J by 3 bases, leaving 14 bases between them. In DNA form, the CDR3 reads TGCAGCGTTACGGAACTAGTCGGCTACGAGCAGTACTTC. It is translated as CSVTELVGYEQYF.

This chain joins TRBV10-1 and TRBJ1-5; the match to TRBD1 covers 10 bases. The CDR3 runs 17 residues. The germline gives CDR1 WNHNN, CDR2 SYGVQD (reference sequence). V was pared by 2 bases and J by 6 bases, with 10 bases of the junction left unmatched. The CDR3 loop is CASSEAAGTGACQPQHF. In nucleotides, the CDR3 is TGCGCCAGCAGTGAGGCCGCCGGGACAGGGGCTTGTCAGCCCCAGCATTTT.

The chain uses TRBV29-1 and TRBJ2-7, with a possible D match to TRBD2 (7 bases). V shed 6 bases and J shed 0 bases, with 15 bases lying between them. The CDR3 sequence is 14 residues long. Germline loops: CDR1 SQVTM, CDR2 ANQGSEA. This CDR3 is CSVVRGGGSYEQYF. In nucleotides, the CDR3 is TGCAGCGTAGTCAGGGGAGGGGGCTCCTACGAGCAGTACTTC.

The chain employs TRBV10-2 and TRBJ2-7, with D possibly matching TRBD1 (5 bases). Between the trimmed V and J ends, which lost 8 bases and 1 base, there was a span of 18 bases. Germline V gene sequence: CDR1 WSHSY, CDR2 SAAADI. The CDR3 covers 15 residues. CDR3 DNA: TGCGCCAGCGCCGGCGAAGAAGGGGCGTCCTACGAGCAGTACTTC. Its translation is CASAGEEGASYEQYF.

This clone has only one observation. The rearrangement links TRBV28 to TRBJ1-4, with TRBD1 identical over 7 bases. Germline loops: CDR1 MDHEN, CDR2 SYDVKM. Germline trimming cut 8 bases from V and 5 bases from J; bases unmatched to any gene: 2. The CDR3 length is 12 residues. The CDR3 spells CASVTGNEKLFF. Here the CDR3 DNA reads TGTGCCAGCGTGACAGGGAATGAAAAACTGTTTTTT.

The chain is built from TRBV2 and TRBJ1-5, with D uncertain. V was trimmed by 6 bases and J by 1 base, leaving 7 bases between them. Germline V gives CDR1 SNHLY, CDR2 FYNNEI. The CDR3 spans 13 residues. CDR3 bases: TGTGCCAGCAGGTTGACAAGCAATCAGCCCCAGCATTTT. Translated, it gives CASRLTSNQPQHF.

The V gene is TRBV4-3, the J gene TRBJ2-7, with D unclear. Trimming shortened V by 2 bases and J by 5 bases, and 16 bases separated the two germline ends. CDR1 and CDR2 from the germline V gene are LGHNA and YSLEER. The CDR3 is 15 amino acids. For the CDR3, the DNA is TGCGCCAGCAGCCAAAAACTCCTTAACCTAAACGAGCAGTACTTC. It is translated as CASSQKLLNLNEQYF.

The chain links TRBV28 to TRBJ2-7, with D perhaps TRBD1 or TRBD2 (5 bases each). V lost 1 base to trimming and J lost 6 bases, with 16 bases between them. The germline CDR1 and CDR2 sequences are MDHEN and SYDVKM. The CDR3 runs 15 residues. The CDR3 sequence: CASSLSGTVGAEQYF. Written as DNA, the CDR3 is TGTGCCAGCAGTTTATCAGGGACGGTTGGGGCCGAGCAGTACTTC.